This entry lists 2 T cell receptor beta chains sequenced from one sample in a study of cytomegalovirus exposure and HLA in healthy donors. With 60 Vbeta and 13 Jbeta primers, the PCR was carried out. Produced via immunoSEQ multiplex PCR; TCRdb's table is partial and in-frame only. The sample lists under 200,000 clones; 60% to 80% were seen once. The sample consisted of PBMCs. The receptors here all came from a man aged 50 to 60 in good health and CMV-seropositive.

This chain connects TRBV5-6 to TRBJ2-7; 7 bases map to TRBD1. The CDR3 has 14 residues. With V trimmed by 3 bases and J by 3 bases, 6 bases remained unmatched. Germline values: CDR1 SGHDT, CDR2 YYEEEE. The CDR3 region has the DNA TGTGCCAGCAGCTACGGGACAGCTTACTACGAGCAGTACTTC. Translating it yields CASSYGTAYYEQYF.

The chain has TRBV7-6 and TRBJ1-2; 7 bases fit TRBD1. In germline, CDR1 is SGHVS, CDR2 FNYEAQ. This CDR3 spans 15 amino acids. V lost 7 bases and J lost 5; bases outside the gene matches: 13. In nucleotides, the CDR3 is TGTGCCAGCACGGAATTGGCGCAGGGGGTTTATGGCTACACCTTC. Its translation is CASTELAQGVYGYTF.